This T cell receptor beta chain derives from a study of technical replicates of blood from several donors. The CDR3 runs to 12 residues. The V gene lost 5 bases and the J gene lost 2 bases, with 7 bases spanning the gap. The V gene's germline CDR1 is SGHVS and CDR2 FQNEAQ. Measured with immunoSEQ multiplex PCR; TCRdb has only the in-frame clones, and not every one. This table holds more than 65,000 clones, around 94% found once. The sequencing input was T cells isolated from PBMCs. This clonotype was sampled from a human donor in good health. The chain links TRBV7-8 to TRBJ2-7; no clear D. In nucleotides, the CDR3 is TGTGCCAGCAGCCAGGTAGCCTACGAGCAGTACTTC. It yields the protein CASSQVAYEQYF. Based on the CDR3 plus reference TRBV7-8 and TRBJ2-7, the full variable domain is GAGVSQSPRYKVAKRGQDVALRCDPISGHVSLFWYQQALGQGPEFLTYFQNEAQLDKSGLPSDRFFAERPEGSVSTLKIQRTQQEDSAVYLCASSQVAYEQYFGPGTRLTVT.